The 16 T cell receptor beta chains below all came from one sample that was sequenced in a study of T cells in Graves' hyperthyroidism and ophthalmopathy. Amplification yielded TCR beta CDR3 regions, with RNA transcripts as the source. Researchers ran a first-round RT-PCR on the TCR CDR3 using the HTBI primer set. TCRdb recomputed calls from the multiplex PCR reads with MiXCR, one row per CDR3 protein. This sample has hundreds of thousands of distinct CDR3 sequences; over 35% occur once, and the top ten carry 8.9%. Sequenced: blood. All receptors derive from a man between 18 and 35 years old with Graves' hyperthyroidism.

V is TRBV20-1 and J is TRBJ2-5; 9 bases fit TRBD2. The V segment lost 6 bases and the J segment 7 bases; nucleotides outside the gene matches: 12. Per germline, CDR1 DFQATT and CDR2 SNEGSKA (reference sequence). The CDR3 runs to 14 residues. The CDR3 region is CSARTSEIRGTQYF. CDR3 DNA: TGCAGTGCCAGGACTAGCGAAATCCGGGGGACCCAGTACTTC.

The V and J genes are TRBV12-3 or TRBV12-4 and TRBJ1-6; maybe TRBD1 (5 bases). The CDR3 has 15 amino acids. Trimming cost V 6 bases and J 5 bases, with 14 bases left between them. Here the CDR3 reads CASSFLAGNNSPLHF. The CDR3, as DNA: TGTGCCAGCAGCTTCCTGGCAGGGAATAATTCACCCCTCCACTTT.

J is TRBJ1-6 and V is TRBV10-3, with D perhaps matching TRBD1 (5 bases). In germline, CDR1 is ENHRY, CDR2 SYGVKD. V shed 0 bases and J shed 8 bases, with 11 bases lying between them. This CDR3 is built from 15 residues. As DNA, the CDR3 is TGTGCCATCAGTGAGTCGGGGGGAAATGATTCACCCCTCCACTTT. Translating it yields CAISESGGNDSPLHF.

This clonotype came up many times. The CDR3 sequence is CASSYPGLNTEAFF. DNA of the CDR3: TGTGCCAGCAGTTATCCGGGACTAAACACTGAAGCTTTCTTT. The V call is TRBV6-5, the J call TRBJ1-1; possibly TRBD1 for D (5 bases). The CDR3 runs to 14 residues. Per germline, CDR1 MNHEY and CDR2 SVGAGI. Trimming stripped 3 bases from V and 2 bases from J, with 10 bases between.

With respect to this clonotype: This may stem from a read error, because a much larger clone lies one nucleotide away. The chain uses TRBV2 and TRBJ1-5; the D is unclear. This CDR3 contains 14 residues. Germline lookup yields CDR1 SNHLY and CDR2 FYNNEI. CDR3 region: CVSSFERVRQPQHF. CDR3 nucleotide sequence: TGTGTCAGCAGTTTTGAAAGGGTACGGCAGCCCCAGCATTTT.

The genes are TRBV7-6 and TRBJ2-7; 8 bases fit TRBD1. Unmatched junction bases numbered 2, after V lost 2 bases and J lost 5 bases. The CDR3 is 13 amino acids. Germline CDR1 and CDR2: SGHVS and FNYEAQ. In DNA, the CDR3 is TGTGCCAGCAGCTTATGGGACAGGAACGAGCAGTACTTC. This gives the protein CASSLWDRNEQYF.

The chain combines TRBV29-1 with TRBJ1-1, with 9 positions matching TRBD1. Germline loops: CDR1 SQVTM, CDR2 ANQGSEA. This CDR3 is 12 amino acids long. Trimming took 8 bases from V and 4 from J; bases not matched to a gene: 5. CDR3 in DNA: TGCAGCCATGGACAGGGGAGCACTGAAGCTTTCTTT. This translates into CSHGQGSTEAFF.

Only a few counts were recorded for this clonotype. One end of the junction does not line up with germline, which may come from a read error. The V and J genes are TRBV7-9 and TRBJ2-7, with D perhaps TRBD1 or TRBD2 (6 bases each). The CDR3 extends over 13 amino acids. CDR1 is SEHNR, CDR2 FQNEAQ, per germline (reference sequence). The CDR3 spells CASSPSSVGGWNF. In DNA, the CDR3 is TGTGCCAGCAGCCCCTCAAGCGTGGGGGGCTGGAACTTC.

V usage is TRBV6-5 and J usage is TRBJ1-4, with 10 bases fitting TRBD1. This CDR3 spans 17 amino acids. Trimming cost V 1 base and J 6 bases; bases outside gene matches: 8. Germline V gene lookup returns CDR1 MNHEY and CDR2 SVGAGI. The CDR3 DNA is TGTGCCAGCAGTTACTTCCCGGGACAGGGGATCGATGAAAAACTGTTTTTT. Protein: CASSYFPGQGIDEKLFF.

To note about this clonotype: At one boundary the junction diverges from the germline segment, which might be a read error. The chain joins TRBV10-3 to TRBJ1-1; possibly TRBD1 for D (5 bases). This CDR3 contains 18 residues. CDR1 is ENHRY and CDR2 is SYGVKD in the germline V gene. The CDR3 DNA reads as TGTGCCAGCAGTTACGACAATATGGGGACTCTATTGAACACTGAAGCTTTCTTT. Its translation is CASSYDNMGTLLNTEAFF.

This clonotype was detected many times. The chain uses TRBV4-1 and TRBJ2-5; D gene ambiguous. CDR1 and CDR2 (germline): MGHRA, YSYEKL. There are 13 residues in the CDR3. V was pared by 1 base and J by 5 bases, with 8 bases between. This CDR3 reads CASSQGVRETQYF. The CDR3 DNA is TGCGCCAGCAGCCAAGGGGTACGGGAGACCCAGTACTTC.

The table lists this clonotype with many counts. The V call is TRBV24-1, the J call TRBJ2-2, with no clear D. The CDR3 covers 13 residues. The V gene lost 2 bases and the J gene lost 3 bases, with 3 bases spanning the gap. CDR1 is KGHDR and CDR2 is SFDVKD in the germline V gene. For the CDR3, the DNA is TGTGCCACCAGTGATTGGTACACCGGGGAGCTGTTTTTT. It specifies CATSDWYTGELFF.

CDR3 sequence (DNA): TGTGCCAGCAGCTTAGTCTCAGGACAGCAAGAGACCCAGTACTTC. This gives the protein CASSLVSGQQETQYF. The V and J genes are TRBV7-2 and TRBJ2-5; D might be TRBD1 (6 bases). The CDR3 consists of 15 residues. CDR1 and CDR2 from the germline V gene are SGHTA and FQGNSA. Trimming took 1 base from V and 2 from J, leaving 11 bases between them.

There are a few counts of this clonotype. CDR3 nucleotides: TGTGCCAGCAGCCCAGGGGGCGCGGTGAACACTGAAGCTTTCTTT. It specifies CASSPGGAVNTEAFF. This chain links TRBV5-8 with TRBJ1-1; 8 nucleotides match TRBD1. Losses at the gene ends were 4 bases for V and 0 bases for J; bases not matched to a gene: 5. In germline, CDR1 is SGHTS, CDR2 YDEGEE. The length of the CDR3 is 15 residues.

In the case of this clonotype: This may stem from a read error, because a much larger clone lies one nucleotide away. The V and J genes are TRBV20-1 and TRBJ2-5, with D possibly TRBD1 on 6 matching bases. V dropped 5 bases and J dropped 2 bases, with 15 bases sitting between them. Per the germline V gene, CDR1 is DFQATT and CDR2 is SNEGSKA (reference sequence). CDR3 length equals 14 residues. This chain's CDR3 is CSAGPLTGQETQYF. DNA for the CDR3: TGCAGTGCTGGACCCCTGACAGGACAAGAGACCCAGTACTTC.

The rearrangement joins TRBV11-1 to TRBJ2-5; TRBD2 matches at 8 bases. CDR3 length equals 15 residues. Germline-derived CDR1 and CDR2 are SGHAT and FQDESV (reference sequence). Trimming removed 5 bases from V and 3 bases from J; junction bases left unmatched: 8. The CDR3 protein is CASSQPTGLEETQYF. The CDR3 DNA sequence: TGTGCCAGCAGCCAGCCCACGGGACTAGAAGAGACCCAGTACTTC.